This T cell receptor (beta chain) stems from a study of shared clonotypes between healthy human individuals (dated by TCRdb to 2019 to 2021). General notes on the study: The cohort included a few men and a couple of women between 18 and 49 years of age. Per donor, leukapheresis produced somewhere between about 0.85 and 10 billion PBMCs. To increase sequencing depth and limit assay-specific biases, TCR repertoire library preparation and sequencing were carried out by different laboratories using diverse techniques. To estimate repertoire size and how much clonotype sharing occurs between individuals, the study deeply sequenced the blood TCR repertoires of 5 or 6 healthy adults. Per donor, three plates each were used for CD4 naive and CD4 memory, two for CD8 naive, and one for CD8 memory.

Spanning cysteine to phenylalanine, the CDR3 consists of 14 amino acids. Only the CDR3 DNA stays, 42 bases, in frame from base 1. CDR1 and CDR2 (MGHRA, YSYEKL) derive from the germline V gene. The V end loses 2 bases and the J end loses 0 bases, and a stretch of 8 bases separates them. Using the deep immunoSEQ assay, TCR CDR3 regions were amplified from genomic DNA by multiplex PCR. Extracted genomic DNA from each cell subset was spread evenly across all wells of several immunoSEQ 96-well plates, with each plate serving as a replicate. Each replicate PCR for sorted subsets received 200 ng genomic DNA, equal to some 32,000 T cell genomes. The purified libraries were quantified using a Qubit 3.0 fluorometer, sized with a Bioanalyzer 2100, and then quantified again using the KAPA Library Quantification kit. A separate single-read 150-cycle Illumina NextSeq 550 flow cell was used to sequence each immunoSEQ 96-well plate. From the authors' description of their analysis: Because only junctional sequences without quality scores were contained in the immunoSEQ output, filtering matching that applied to full-length reads could not be performed. Sequences were annotated with PyIR, a Python wrapper for IgBLAST v1.9, using IMGT germline references to assign V/J genes and CDR3. Reads were removed for weak V/J assignments (E-value above 1e-6), missing CDR3, stop codons, out-of-frame junctions, or ambiguous translated residues. V3J clonotypes were defined as sequences sharing the same inferred V gene, J gene, and CDR3 amino acid sequence. The percentage overlap between two repertoires was calculated by dividing the number of shared unique clonotypes by the size of the smaller repertoire. RTK rarefaction, the Chao1 estimator, and Recon v2.1 estimates of unobserved clonotypes were used to assess repertoire richness. Generation probabilities were computed with OLGA for all TCRbeta clonotypes obtained by the gDNA method from a handful of donors. The table comes from immuneACCESS by way of TCRdb, which keeps in-frame sequences with V and J called. Part of the clones is missing from these tables; in studies checked, under half for an unresolved V gene and the rest for unknown reasons. From that table come the V and J calls and clone size; the DNA was used to work out D and trimming. This sample holds 2.5 million or so clones; about 92% were observed only once. Over 0.12% of the sample rests with the top ten.

Points the paper makes about the study in general: Compared with non-shared clonotypes, clonotypes shared by all four sorted-subset donors had higher generation probabilities. Sampling was restricted to blood, and TCR repertoires in tissue are likely to differ from TCR repertoires in blood. When a few donors were compared, the shared fraction of clonotypes was about 5% for naive CD4, around 4% for naive CD8, 2.3% for memory CD4, and roughly 0.43% for memory CD8. Based on pairwise subsampling, the degree of clonotype sharing among donors was expected to be affected by sequencing depth. Because the study included only a small number of donors, the genetic and exposure-history diversity represented was limited. Incomplete sequencing was indicated by rarefaction of sorted-subset datasets, despite the large sequencing depth. Estimated clonotype richness was generally larger for naive than for memory subsets.

Turning to this clone: Its antigen is not yet known. No qualities accompany the bases; no much larger clone lies one base away.

Donors were healthy HIV-negative adults with no recently reported acute infections or vaccinations. Every donor was a Caucasian adult residing in Nashville, Tennessee, USA. CD4+ T cells were enriched through magnetic negative selection, after which naive cells were positively selected on CD45RA and the remaining negative fraction served as the memory subset. Blood was obtained by leukapheresis, after which PBMCs were separated by Ficoll-Histopaque density gradient centrifugation and cryopreserved in liquid nitrogen vapor phase. Purity and quantity of every magnetically sorted T cell population were checked by analytical flow cytometry. From each sorted fraction, genomic DNA was isolated and quantified by UV absorbance on a Nanodrop 2000c.

The specimen sequenced was naive CD4+ T cells sorted from blood. The cell subset or site label corresponds to: CD45RA+ positively selected. The chain joins TRBV4-1 to TRBJ2-7, with the D gene not confidently named. The receptor's source is a man aged 18 to 30 in good health. The CDR3 sequence is CASSQQSLSYEQYF. The nucleotide sequence is TGCGCCAGCAGCCAACAGAGCCTCTCCTACGAGCAGTACTTC.